The entry below gives a single T cell receptor (beta chain) sequence along with its context. This receptor's antigen is unknown. No much larger clonotype is one base removed from it; base qualities were not supplied. Inclusive of the bounding cysteine and phenylalanine, the CDR3 is 10 residues long. The CDR3 DNA has 30 bases and is translated from base 1. The CDR1 and CDR2 encoded by the germline V gene are SQVTM and ANQGSEA. The V end loses 5 bases and the J end loses 9 bases, and a stretch of 8 bases separates them. Another Seattle source contributed samples from volunteer blood donors who had recovered from COVID-19. The collaborating institutions used their own protocols to collect whole blood in K2EDTA tubes. For TCRbeta analysis, collaborators shipped samples in one of three forms: frozen whole blood, isolated PBMCs, or DNA extracted from either of those sample types. The sample is drawn from a study of blood T cell repertoires in COVID-19 (dated by TCRdb to the early 2020s). Looking at the study overall: Samples covering the acute and convalescent phases of COVID-19 were provided by collaborators in the United States, Italy and Spain. The material from the prospective study consisted of cDNA or gDNA derived from T cells, B-cell-depleted T cells, or PBMCs. Subjects who had been exposed to COVID-19, were actively infected with it, or had recovered from it provided the deeply sampled blood TCRbeta repertoires that made up the dataset. The repertoires were made available in a free public database intended to serve as a resource for research on the immune response to SARS-CoV-2. Samples came from the ongoing ImmuneRACE study (first 160 participants) plus 1,254 subjects from 6 global collaborators. Sample metadata almost always included a de-identified subject ID, COVID-19 status, age in years and sex. Where HLA class I and class II types were available, the types were taken from metadata supplied by the sample provider, not from assay-based typing.

The immunoSEQ Assay, a bias-controlled multiplex PCR, was used to amplify TCRbeta CDR3 regions from genomic DNA. Turning to the authors' computational methods: The number of nucleated cells in each sample was estimated from the amplification of reference gene primers within the assay. To quantify the absolute abundance of each unique TCRbeta CDR3 rearrangement, sequence reads were collapsed and filtered. For each sample, productive Simpson clonality was calculated as the square root of Simpson's diversity index over productive rearrangements. The clones in this table, taken by TCRdb from immuneACCESS, are in-frame only. Not every clone is retained; where verified, under half of the shortfall comes from an unresolved V gene, and the cause of the rest is unknown. V and J calls and clone size follow that table, whereas D and trimming were derived from the DNA. The sample table holds 200,000 to 300,000 clones, of which around 89% were seen once. The ten largest account for 0.99% of the sample.

What the study reported, not specific to this receptor: Clinical and demographic metadata were provided uncurated, with the amount varying by source and participant.

The sequenced material came from peripheral blood. This receptor was identified in a woman between 40 and 55 years old who had recovered from COVID-19. The chain is encoded by TRBV29-1 joined to TRBJ2-1; a tentative D call is TRBD1 (5 bases match). Read as DNA, the sequence is TGCAGCGTTTTGACAGTTGAGCAGTTCTTC. Its protein is CSVLTVEQFF.